The 18 T cell receptor beta chains below were found in one sample sequenced in a study of blood T cells in healthy people across ages. A second about 6 to 11 cycle PCR used barcoded and J-beta primers. TCRdb processed the 5' RACE reads anew with MiXCR; each CDR3 protein has one entry. The profile shows more than 900,000 distinct CDR3 sequences, less than 25% of them singletons. These data also featured in a second study, about T cells of mothers and their children.

Sequenced: blood. These TCRs come from a girl under 10 years old in good health.

The rearrangement links TRBV7-2 to TRBJ1-4; D gene ambiguous. The CDR3 consists of 15 residues. Germline V gene lookup returns CDR1 SGHTA and CDR2 FQGNSA. Trimming took 0 bases from V and 1 from J, leaving 6 bases between them. DNA of the CDR3: TGTGCCAGCAGCTTAGCGCATAGAACTAATGAAAAACTGTTTTTT. This sequence encodes CASSLAHRTNEKLFF.

In DNA form, the CDR3 reads TGTGCCAGCAGACTTCGCGGTGCTGGGGCCAACGTCCTGACTTTC. Translation: CASRLRGAGANVLTF. This chain uses TRBV6-5 with TRBJ2-6; D gene ambiguous. With 6 bases removed from V and 2 bases from J, the gap between germline ends came to 11 bases. CDR1 and CDR2 from the germline V gene are MNHEY and SVGAGI. This CDR3 has 15 amino acids.

This clonotype came up once. This rearrangement joins TRBV20-1 to TRBJ2-1; D uncertain. The germline CDR1 and CDR2 sequences are DFQATT and SNEGSKA (reference sequence). The CDR3 spans 11 residues. The V end was cut by 3 bases, the J end by 7 bases, with 7 bases between. The CDR3 reads CSASPPNEQFF. For the CDR3, the DNA is TGCAGTGCTAGTCCCCCAAATGAGCAGTTCTTC.

The chain joins TRBV15 to TRBJ1-1; 9 positions agree with TRBD1. The CDR3 contains 15 residues. The germline V gene has CDR1 LNHNV and CDR2 YYDKDF (reference sequence). Trimming at V came to 0 bases and at J to 7 bases, leaving 6 bases not matched to a gene. The CDR3 is CATSRDRDRVSEAFF. CDR3 DNA sequence: TGTGCCACCAGCAGAGATAGGGACAGGGTTAGTGAAGCTTTCTTT.

This clonotype was found a few times. This chain uses TRBV12-3 or TRBV12-4 with TRBJ1-4; D not resolved. The CDR3 sequence is 14 residues long. Trimming removed 7 bases from V and 14 bases from J, with 23 bases in between. CDR3: CASTHPAFPGVLFF. CDR3 in DNA: TGTGCCAGCACCCACCCGGCCTTTCCTGGCGTTCTGTTTTTT.

The CDR3 sequence is CSVSGGAGETQYF. The DNA of the CDR3 is TGCAGCGTTTCAGGGGGCGCCGGGGAGACCCAGTACTTC. This sequence joins TRBV29-1 and TRBJ2-5; 8 bases line up with TRBD1. The length of the CDR3 is 13 residues. CDR1 is SQVTM and CDR2 is ANQGSEA in the germline V gene. V lost 5 bases and J lost 5; bases outside the gene matches: 7.

The chain couples TRBV28 to TRBJ1-5; D uncertain. V was cut by 4 bases and J by 0 bases, with 7 bases left in between. From germline, CDR1 is MDHEN and CDR2 SYDVKM. This CDR3 is built from 14 residues. This CDR3 reads CASSSSVSNQPQHF. The DNA of the CDR3 is TGTGCCAGCAGTTCGTCAGTTAGCAATCAGCCCCAGCATTTT.

Only a few counts were recorded for this clonotype. CDR3 DNA sequence: TGTGCCAGCAGCGGGTCGAACCAAGAGACCCAGTACTTC. Protein product: CASSGSNQETQYF. This chain joins TRBV9 and TRBJ2-5, with D unresolved. The CDR3 is made up of 13 amino acids. V was clipped by 3 bases and J by 0 bases, with 6 bases between them. CDR1 is SGDLS and CDR2 is YYNGEE in the germline V gene. The whole variable domain, remainder taken from reference TRBV9 and TRBJ2-5, is DSGVTQTPKHLITATGQRVTLRCSPRSGDLSVYWYQQSLDQGLQFLIQYYNGEERAKGNILERFSAQQFPDLHSELNLSSLELGDSALYFCASSGSNQETQYFGPGTRLLVL.

In its sample, this clonotype was seen a few times. The gene calls are TRBV29-1 and TRBJ1-4, with TRBD1 matching over 8 bases. The CDR3 has 13 amino acids. The trim removed 3 bases at V and 5 bases at J, leaving 2 bases unmatched. CDR1 and CDR2 from the germline V gene are SQVTM and ANQGSEA. CDR3 residues: CSVEGQANEKLFF. The CDR3 DNA follows: TGCAGCGTTGAGGGACAGGCCAATGAAAAACTGTTTTTT.

This chain connects TRBV6-1 to TRBJ2-5; D is perhaps TRBD2 (5 bases). CDR1 MNHNS and CDR2 SASEGT come from the germline V gene. Trimming removed 6 bases at V and 6 bases at J, with 14 bases between. The CDR3 spans 13 residues. The CDR3 here is CASRAAPSQTQYF. The DNA of the CDR3 is TGTGCCAGCAGAGCGGCCCCGAGCCAGACCCAGTACTTC.

This chain uses TRBV7-3 with TRBJ2-2; TRBD1 matches at 9 bases. Germline V CDR1 and CDR2: SGHTA, FQGTGA. J lost 4 bases, V lost 4 bases, and 10 bases had no gene match. This CDR3 has 17 residues. CDR3 protein: CASSSSGTGFVTGELFF. The CDR3 DNA reads TGTGCCAGCAGCTCCTCCGGGACAGGGTTCGTCACCGGGGAGCTGTTTTTT. Full variable domain (outside the CDR3, taken from reference TRBV7-3 and TRBJ2-2): GAGVSQTPSNKVTEKGKYVELRCDPISGHTALYWYRQSLGQGPEFLIYFQGTGAADDSGLPNDRFFAVRPEGSVSTLKIQRTERGDSAVYLCASSSSGTGFVTGELFFGEGSRLTVL.

CDR3 sequence (DNA): TGTGCCAGCAGTTCGATGACTAGCGCTTACAATGAGCAGTTCTTC. It is translated as CASSSMTSAYNEQFF. This sequence joins TRBV12-3 or TRBV12-4 and TRBJ2-1; 8 bases align to TRBD2. The trim removed 4 bases at V and 4 bases at J, leaving 6 bases unmatched. The CDR3 runs to 15 residues.

The chain recombines TRBV2 with TRBJ2-1; perhaps TRBD2 as D (5 bases). In germline, CDR1 is SNHLY, CDR2 FYNNEI. V lost 10 bases, J lost 7 bases, and 17 bases lay in between. The CDR3 runs 13 residues. CDR3 in DNA: TGTGCCACTTTCCGAGAGGGTGGAAATGAGCAGTTCTTC. Translation: CATFREGGNEQFF.

The rearrangement joins TRBV6-2 or TRBV6-3 to TRBJ1-5; D ambiguous. The germline V and J ends were trimmed by 8 bases and 1 base, with 9 bases remaining between them. The germline V gene has CDR1 MNHEY and CDR2 SVGEGT. The CDR3 loop spans 13 amino acids. In DNA form, the CDR3 reads TGTGCCAGCCAGGTATACAGCAATCAGCCCCAGCATTTT. It encodes CASQVYSNQPQHF.

V is TRBV7-9 and J is TRBJ2-5, with 8 nucleotides matching TRBD1. The DNA end lines up better with TRBJ2-7; the J call may be wrong. Per the germline V gene, CDR1 is SEHNR and CDR2 is FQNEAQ (reference sequence). This CDR3 is built from 17 residues. The CDR3 bases are TGTGCCAGCAGCCCAATATTATGGCCGGGACAGGACTACGAGCAGTACTTC. Protein product: CASSPILWPGQDYEQYF.

The chain couples TRBV11-2 to TRBJ2-3, with D maybe TRBD1 (6 bases). Germline CDR1 SGHAT, CDR2 FQNNGV. Trimming took 3 bases from V and 4 from J, leaving 26 bases between them. The CDR3 is made up of 19 amino acids. The CDR3 loop reads CASSFQGFTGLLGSDTQYF. The CDR3 bases are TGTGCCAGCAGCTTCCAGGGGTTTACAGGATTATTAGGGTCAGATACGCAGTATTTT.

Details on this clonotype: At one of its ends the junction is not consistent with the germline gene, which may arise from a read error. This chain links TRBV5-5 with TRBJ2-7, with 9 bases matching TRBD2. This CDR3 contains 15 residues. Germline V lookup: CDR1 SGHKS, CDR2 YYEKEE (reference sequence). CDR3 DNA: TGTGCCGGCAGCTTGGGGCTAGCGGGACAAGGGGAGCAGTACTTC. Amino acid sequence: CAGSLGLAGQGEQYF.

This clonotype has only one observation. This chain connects TRBV12-3 or TRBV12-4 to TRBJ2-5; the D gene is possibly TRBD2 (6 bases). The CDR3 has 14 residues. V was clipped by 3 bases and J by 2 bases, with 10 bases between them. The CDR3 region has the DNA TGTGCCAGCAGTTTCGGACTACATCAAGAGACCCAGTACTTC. Translated: CASSFGLHQETQYF.